This T cell receptor beta chain was recovered during a study of blood T cell repertoires in COVID-19. For the study at large: Some COVID-19 samples were acute and others convalescent; all came from the United States, Italy and Spain.

Original analysis: Estimated nucleated cell counts came from reference gene primer amplification. Here immunoSEQ multiplex PCR was the method, and the copy in TCRdb shows in-frame clones only, minus some. V and J calls and clone size are copied from that table; D and trimming were computed from the DNA. The sample yields about 140,000 clones, 80% to 85% seen once. This clone is a singleton in its sample. Sequenced: peripheral blood. This sequence originates from a human donor in a cohort sampled during active COVID-19.

DNA of the CDR3: TGTGCCAGCAGACCGGAGACAGGGGCTTATGGAAACACCATATATTTT. It specifies CASRPETGAYGNTIYF. The rearrangement uses TRBV7-2 and TRBJ1-3; 8 nucleotides agree with TRBD1. CDR3 length equals 16 residues. The trim removed 6 bases at V and 3 bases at J, leaving 10 bases unmatched. Germline V gives CDR1 SGHTA, CDR2 FQGNSA.